This passage covers 13 T cell receptor beta chains from one sample sequenced in a study of OX40 agonist ivuxolimab in advanced cancers. Clones were read by immunoSEQ multiplex PCR, and TCRdb kept only the in-frame ones, dropping some. Among over 55,000 clones listed, around nine tenths were seen once. The sequences come from CD4+ or CD8+ T cells sorted from blood, collected in a trial of the OX40 agonist ivuxolimab. These TCRs come from an adult with an advanced solid tumor such as melanoma, head and neck, liver or kidney cancer.

The chain recombines TRBV19 with TRBJ2-6, with D possibly matching TRBD1 (6 bases). Germline-derived CDR1 and CDR2 are LNHDA and SQIVND (reference sequence). V was shortened by 4 bases and J by 2 bases, with 15 bases between the two germline ends. This CDR3 is built from 17 residues. This chain's CDR3 is CASSRYREGTGANVLTF. Written as DNA, the CDR3 is TGTGCCAGTAGTAGATACAGGGAAGGAACTGGGGCCAACGTCCTGACTTTC. Full variable domain (rest looked up from reference TRBV19 and TRBJ2-6): DGGITQSPKYLFRKEGQNVTLSCEQNLNHDAMYWYRQDPGQGLRLIYYSQIVNDFQKGDIAEGYSVSREKKESFPLTVTSAQKNPTAFYLCASSRYREGTGANVLTFGAGSRLTVL.

This clone came up a few times. The chain joins TRBV7-2 to TRBJ1-1, with 11 bases fitting TRBD1. V dropped 5 bases and J dropped 6; count of bases not matched to a gene: 8. The CDR3 is made up of 15 amino acids. Germline V gene data show CDR1 as SGHTA and CDR2 as FQGNSA. CDR3 protein: CASSIGPGQGAEAFF. CDR3 nucleotide sequence: TGTGCCAGCAGCATCGGACCGGGACAGGGGGCTGAAGCTTTCTTT.

This chain joins TRBV30 and TRBJ1-6; 8 bases line up with TRBD1. The CDR3 has 12 residues. The germline CDR1 and CDR2 sequences are GTSNPN and SVGIG (reference sequence). V shed 5 bases, J shed 9 bases, and the junction held 3 bases outside the gene matches. The CDR3: CAWGQGGSPLHF. The CDR3 region has the DNA TGTGCCTGGGGACAGGGTGGTTCACCCCTCCACTTT.

This chain uses TRBV30 with TRBJ1-5; 7 positions match TRBD1. The junction had 4 bases not matched to a gene; V was cut back by 2 bases and J by 0 bases. Germline CDR1 is GTSNPN and CDR2 is SVGIG (reference sequence). This CDR3 region has 15 residues. The CDR3 DNA follows: TGTGCCTGGAGTCACAGGGGAAGTAGCAATCAGCCCCAGCATTTT. Translating it yields CAWSHRGSSNQPQHF.

The sample holds a few counts of this clone. V gene TRBV10-3 combines with J gene TRBJ2-1; unclear D gene. The CDR3 loop spans 13 amino acids. CDR1 and CDR2 from the germline V gene are ENHRY and SYGVKD. V was shortened by 4 bases and J by 5 bases, with 9 bases between the two germline ends. DNA of the CDR3: TGTGCCATCAGTGGTTCCCAGAACAATGAGCAGTTCTTC. It is translated as CAISGSQNNEQFF.

The genes are TRBV19 and TRBJ2-2; D remains ambiguous. Trimming cost V 8 bases and J 0 bases, with 16 bases left between them. In germline, CDR1 is LNHDA, CDR2 SQIVND (reference sequence). The CDR3 runs to 16 residues. In DNA, the CDR3 is TGTGCCAGTGAGTTGGATCTGTTCGCGAACACCGGGGAGCTGTTTTTT. This translates into CASELDLFANTGELFF. Based on the CDR3 plus reference TRBV19 and TRBJ2-2, the full variable domain is DGGITQSPKYLFRKEGQNVTLSCEQNLNHDAMYWYRQDPGQGLRLIYYSQIVNDFQKGDIAEGYSVSREKKESFPLTVTSAQKNPTAFYLCASELDLFANTGELFFGEGSRLTVL.

The chain uses TRBV6-5 and TRBJ2-1; D gene unclear. Germline loops: CDR1 MNHEY, CDR2 SVGAGI. The CDR3 has 11 amino acids. V was trimmed by 5 bases and J by 9 bases, leaving 8 bases between them. The CDR3 DNA sequence: TGTGCCAGCAGTGATCTGCCTGAGCAGTTCTTC. Translation: CASSDLPEQFF.

The chain recombines TRBV14 with TRBJ2-7; TRBD2 matches at 8 bases. The CDR3 length is 15 residues. Germline V gives CDR1 SGHDN, CDR2 FVKESK. With 1 base clipped from V and 3 bases from J, the junction kept 5 bases outside the gene matches. The CDR3 DNA reads TGTGCCAGCAGCCAAGCCGGGACTAGAGTCTACGAGCAGTACTTC. Protein: CASSQAGTRVYEQYF.

V gene TRBV5-1 combines with J gene TRBJ1-4, with 7 bases fitting TRBD1. Germline V gene sequence: CDR1 SGHRS, CDR2 YFSETQ. Germline trimming cut 6 bases from V and 10 bases from J; bases unmatched to any gene: 15. The CDR3 loop spans 15 amino acids. The CDR3 DNA is TGCGCCAGCACCTTCGGGACAGTACGACATGGAAAACTGTTTTTT. It is translated as CASTFGTVRHGKLFF.

The chain recombines TRBV6-1 with TRBJ2-7, with TRBD2 identical over 13 bases. Looked up from germline, CDR1 is MNHNS and CDR2 is SASEGT. The CDR3 runs to 15 residues. V was pared by 6 bases and J by 5 bases, with 7 bases of the junction left unmatched. In nucleotides, the CDR3 is TGTGCCAGCAGCTTCGGACTAGCGGGGGTTGACGAGCAGTACTTC. This encodes CASSFGLAGVDEQYF.

J is TRBJ1-2 and V is TRBV5-4; 8 nucleotides align to TRBD1. Germline CDR1 SGHNT, CDR2 YYREEE (reference sequence). J was trimmed by 9 bases and V by 4 bases; bases with no gene match: 14. The length of the CDR3 is 15 residues. The CDR3, as DNA: TGTGCCAGCAGCGGCGCCGGGACAGGTCCAAGTAGCTACACCTTC. Translation: CASSGAGTGPSSYTF.

The chain is built from TRBV27 and TRBJ1-6; D remains unclear. Looked up from germline, CDR1 is MNHEY and CDR2 is SMNVEV (reference sequence). Trimming shortened V by 0 bases and J by 10 bases, and 13 bases separated the two germline ends. The CDR3 is made up of 15 amino acids. The DNA of the CDR3 is TGTGCCAGCAGTTTATCCGGAATTGGTCGATCACCCCTCCACTTT. Its translation is CASSLSGIGRSPLHF.

The sample holds a few counts of this clone. This chain links TRBV11-2 with TRBJ1-6, with a tentative D call TRBD1 (6 bases). CDR1 and CDR2 (germline): SGHAT, FQNNGV. Trimming pared 5 bases from V and 4 bases from J, leaving 6 bases between. This CDR3 contains 13 residues. The CDR3 bases are TGTGCCAGCAGCGGACAGTATAATTCACCCCTCCACTTT. It yields the protein CASSGQYNSPLHF.